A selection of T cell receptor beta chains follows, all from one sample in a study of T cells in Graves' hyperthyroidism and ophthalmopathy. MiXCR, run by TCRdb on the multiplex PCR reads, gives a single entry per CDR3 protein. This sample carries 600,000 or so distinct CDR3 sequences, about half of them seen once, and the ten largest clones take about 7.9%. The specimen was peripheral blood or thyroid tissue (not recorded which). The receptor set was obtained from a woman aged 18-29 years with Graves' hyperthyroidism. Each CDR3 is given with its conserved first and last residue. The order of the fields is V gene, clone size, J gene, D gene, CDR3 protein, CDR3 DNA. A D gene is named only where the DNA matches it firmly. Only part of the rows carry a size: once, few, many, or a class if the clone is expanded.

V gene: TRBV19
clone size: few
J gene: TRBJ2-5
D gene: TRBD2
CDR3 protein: CASSPQREPEEEETQYF
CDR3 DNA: TGTGCCAGTAGTCCACAGCGGGAGCCGGAGGAGGAGGAGACCCAGTACTTC

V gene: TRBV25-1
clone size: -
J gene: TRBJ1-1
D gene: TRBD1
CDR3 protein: CASSHGTGRWNTEAFF
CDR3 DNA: TGTGCCAGCAGCCACGGGACAGGGCGATGGAACACTGAAGCTTTCTTT

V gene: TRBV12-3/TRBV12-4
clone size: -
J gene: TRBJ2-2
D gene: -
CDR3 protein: CASSFAPGGELFF
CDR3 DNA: TGTGCCAGCAGTTTCGCCCCTGGAGGGGAGCTGTTTTTT

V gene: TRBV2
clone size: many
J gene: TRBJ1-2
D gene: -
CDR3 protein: CASTIPRVDTF
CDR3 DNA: TGTGCCAGCACTATCCCTAGGGTGGACACCTTC

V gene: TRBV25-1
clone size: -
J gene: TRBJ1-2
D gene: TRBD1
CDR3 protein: CASSDRGHWNYGYTF
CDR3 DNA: TGTGCCAGCAGTGACAGGGGGCATTGGAACTATGGCTACACCTTC

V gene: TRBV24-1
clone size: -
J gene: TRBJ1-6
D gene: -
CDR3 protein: CATRMKGQGSPLHF
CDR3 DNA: TGTGCCACCAGAATGAAGGGCCAAGGCTCACCCCTCCACTTT

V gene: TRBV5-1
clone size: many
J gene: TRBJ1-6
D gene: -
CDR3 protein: CASSPTGSPLHF
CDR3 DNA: TGTGCCAGCAGCCCGACGGGTTCACCCCTCCACTTT

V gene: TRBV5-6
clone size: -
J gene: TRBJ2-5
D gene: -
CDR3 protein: CASSPLGGEETQYF
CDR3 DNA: TGTGCCAGCAGCCCCTTAGGGGGAGAGGAGACCCAGTACTTC

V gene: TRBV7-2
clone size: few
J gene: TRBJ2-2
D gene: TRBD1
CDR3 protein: CASSPTGGADTGELFF
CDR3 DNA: TGTGCCAGCAGCCCGACAGGGGGCGCGGACACCGGGGAGCTGTTTTTT

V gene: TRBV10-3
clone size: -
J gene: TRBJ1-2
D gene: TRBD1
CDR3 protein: CASRLPGQGWGYTF
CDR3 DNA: TGTGCCAGCAGACTACCGGGACAGGGATGGGGCTACACCTTC

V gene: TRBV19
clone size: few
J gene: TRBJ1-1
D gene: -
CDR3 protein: CASSHINLQGEAFF
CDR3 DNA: TGTGCCAGTAGCCATATTAATCTGCAGGGCGAAGCTTTCTTT

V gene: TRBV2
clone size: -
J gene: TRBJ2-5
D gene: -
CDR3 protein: CASSEEGQETQYF
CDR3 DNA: TGTGCCAGCAGTGAAGAGGGCCAAGAGACCCAGTACTTC

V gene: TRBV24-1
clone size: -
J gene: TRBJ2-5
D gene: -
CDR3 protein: CATSDHERQETQYF
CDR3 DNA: TGTGCCACCAGTGACCATGAAAGGCAGGAGACCCAGTACTTC

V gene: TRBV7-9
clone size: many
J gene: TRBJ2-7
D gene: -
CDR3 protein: CASSSDWDSYEQYF
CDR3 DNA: TGTGCCAGCAGCAGCGATTGGGACTCCTACGAGCAGTACTTC

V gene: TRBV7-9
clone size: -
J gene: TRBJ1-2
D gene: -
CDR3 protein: CASSRGQYGYTF
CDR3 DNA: TGTGCCAGCAGCCGCGGACAGTATGGCTACACCTTC

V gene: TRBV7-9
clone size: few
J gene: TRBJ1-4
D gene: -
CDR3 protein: CASSLAPRATNEKLFF
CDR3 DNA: TGTGCCAGCAGCTTAGCCCCCCGTGCAACTAATGAAAAACTGTTTTTT

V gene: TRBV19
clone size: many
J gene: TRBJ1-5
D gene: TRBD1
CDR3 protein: CAREGQGRSQPQHF
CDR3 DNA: TGTGCCAGAGAGGGACAGGGACGTAGCCAGCCCCAGCATTTT

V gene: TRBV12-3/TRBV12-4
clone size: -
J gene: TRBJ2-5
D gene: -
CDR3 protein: CASGTLGAEETQYF
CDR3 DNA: TGTGCCAGCGGGACTCTCGGGGCTGAGGAGACCCAGTACTTC

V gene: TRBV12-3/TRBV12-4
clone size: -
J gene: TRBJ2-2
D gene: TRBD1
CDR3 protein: CASSFGTGGTGELFF
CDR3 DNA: TGTGCCAGCAGTTTCGGGACAGGGGGCACCGGGGAGCTGTTTTTT

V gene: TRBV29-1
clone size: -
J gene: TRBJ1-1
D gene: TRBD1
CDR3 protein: CSVARDRGNEAFF
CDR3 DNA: TGCAGCGTCGCTAGGGACAGGGGGAATGAAGCTTTCTTT

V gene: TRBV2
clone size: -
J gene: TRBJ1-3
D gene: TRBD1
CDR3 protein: CASSERGTEENTIYF
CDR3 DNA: TGTGCCAGCAGTGAAAGGGGGACAGAAGAAAACACCATATATTTT

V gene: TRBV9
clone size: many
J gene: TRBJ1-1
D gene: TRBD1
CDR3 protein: CASSPGQGTEAFF
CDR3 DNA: TGTGCCAGCAGCCCCGGACAGGGAACTGAAGCTTTCTTT

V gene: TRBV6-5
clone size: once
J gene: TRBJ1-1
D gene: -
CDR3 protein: CAISYSVTEAFF
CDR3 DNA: TGTGCCATCAGTTACTCGGTTACTGAAGCTTTCTTT

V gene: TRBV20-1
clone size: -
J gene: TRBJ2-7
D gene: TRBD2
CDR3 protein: CSARDSGGPSYEQYF
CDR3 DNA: TGCAGTGCTAGGGATAGCGGGGGACCCTCCTACGAGCAGTACTTC

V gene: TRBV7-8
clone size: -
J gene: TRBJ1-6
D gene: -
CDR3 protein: CASIGSRGLNSPLHF
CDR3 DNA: TGTGCCAGCATTGGGTCCCGGGGGCTGAATTCACCCCTCCACTTT

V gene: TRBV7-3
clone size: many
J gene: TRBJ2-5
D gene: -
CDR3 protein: CASSPRLGETQYF
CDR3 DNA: TGTGCCAGCAGCCCACGACTGGGGGAGACCCAGTACTTC

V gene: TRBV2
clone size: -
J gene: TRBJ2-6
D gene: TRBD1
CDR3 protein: CATYTGTGVSGANVLTF
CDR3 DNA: TGTGCCACCTACACCGGGACAGGGGTCTCAGGGGCCAACGTCCTGACTTTC

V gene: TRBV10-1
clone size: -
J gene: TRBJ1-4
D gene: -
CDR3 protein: CASSEGPHEKLFF
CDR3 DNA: TGCGCCAGCAGTGAGGGGCCCCATGAAAAACTGTTTTTT

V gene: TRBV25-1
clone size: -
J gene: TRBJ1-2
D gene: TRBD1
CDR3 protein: CASSVVTGPGYTF
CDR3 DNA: TGTGCCAGCAGCGTAGTGACAGGGCCTGGCTACACCTTC

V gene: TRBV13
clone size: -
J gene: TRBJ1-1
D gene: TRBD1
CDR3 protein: CASGFGTGGDGDTEAFF
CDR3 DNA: TGTGCCAGCGGCTTCGGGACAGGGGGCGACGGGGACACTGAAGCTTTCTTT

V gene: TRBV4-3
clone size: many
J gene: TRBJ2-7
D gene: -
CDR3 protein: CASSRQSEQYF
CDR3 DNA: TGCGCCAGCAGCCGGCAATCCGAGCAGTACTTC

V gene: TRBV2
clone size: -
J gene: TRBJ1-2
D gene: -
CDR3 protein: CASNFGLLYGYTF
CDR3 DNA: TGTGCCAGCAATTTCGGATTACTCTATGGCTACACCTTC

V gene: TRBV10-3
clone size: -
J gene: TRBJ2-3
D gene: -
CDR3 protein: CAISESRKTTTDTQYF
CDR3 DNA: TGTGCCATCAGTGAGTCGCGGAAGACAACCACAGATACGCAGTATTTT

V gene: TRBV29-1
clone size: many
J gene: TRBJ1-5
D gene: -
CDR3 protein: CSIQPTGPQHF
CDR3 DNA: TGCAGCATTCAGCCAACGGGGCCCCAGCATTTT

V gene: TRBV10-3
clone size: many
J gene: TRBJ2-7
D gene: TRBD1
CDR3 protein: CAARPLGQGYEQYF
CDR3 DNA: TGTGCCGCGCGTCCCCTCGGACAGGGCTACGAGCAGTACTTC

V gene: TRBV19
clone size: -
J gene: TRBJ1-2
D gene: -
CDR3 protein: CASMEEDDYGYTF
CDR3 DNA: TGTGCCAGTATGGAGGAGGATGACTATGGCTACACCTTC

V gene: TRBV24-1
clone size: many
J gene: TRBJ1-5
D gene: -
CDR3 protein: CATSDYGDQPQHF
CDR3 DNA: TGTGCCACCAGTGATTACGGGGACCAGCCCCAGCATTTT

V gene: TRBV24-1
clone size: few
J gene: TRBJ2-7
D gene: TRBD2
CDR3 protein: CATSDPLAGEYEQYF
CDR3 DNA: TGTGCCACCAGTGACCCCTTGGCGGGGGAATACGAGCAGTACTTC

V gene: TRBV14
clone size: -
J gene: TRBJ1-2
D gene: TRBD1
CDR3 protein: CASSPWTGNYGYTF
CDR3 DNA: TGTGCCAGCAGCCCTTGGACAGGAAACTATGGCTACACCTTC

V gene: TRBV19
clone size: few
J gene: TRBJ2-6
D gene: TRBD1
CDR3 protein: CASRPGGSGANVLTF
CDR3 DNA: TGTGCCAGTAGGCCAGGGGGTTCTGGGGCCAACGTCCTGACTTTC

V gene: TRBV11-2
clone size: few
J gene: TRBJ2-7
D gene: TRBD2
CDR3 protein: CASSRTSGRNEQYF
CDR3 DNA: TGTGCCAGCAGTCGGACTAGCGGGAGGAACGAGCAGTACTTC

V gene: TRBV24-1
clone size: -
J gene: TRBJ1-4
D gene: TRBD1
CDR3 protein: CATPPRTGRGVKLFF
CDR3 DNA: TGTGCCACCCCTCCTAGGACAGGGAGGGGTGTAAAACTGTTTTTT

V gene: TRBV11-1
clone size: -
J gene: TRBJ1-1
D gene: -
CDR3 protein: CASSRGINTEAFF
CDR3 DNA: TGTGCCAGCAGTCGGGGGATAAACACTGAAGCTTTCTTT

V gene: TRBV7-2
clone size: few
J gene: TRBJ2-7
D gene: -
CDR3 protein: CASSLETGFYEQYF
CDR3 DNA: TGTGCCAGCAGCTTAGAAACGGGATTCTACGAGCAGTACTTC

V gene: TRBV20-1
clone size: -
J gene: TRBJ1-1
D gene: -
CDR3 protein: CSARDQGMRTEAFF
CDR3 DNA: TGCAGTGCTAGAGATCAGGGGATGAGGACTGAAGCTTTCTTT

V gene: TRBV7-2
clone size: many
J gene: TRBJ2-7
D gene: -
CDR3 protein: CASSLGPVPYEQYF
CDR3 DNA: TGTGCCAGCAGCTTAGGTCCCGTCCCCTACGAGCAGTACTTC

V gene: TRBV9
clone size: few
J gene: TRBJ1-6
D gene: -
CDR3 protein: CASSAEEGGNNAHSPLHF
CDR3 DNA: TGTGCCAGCAGCGCCGAGGAGGGGGGAAATAACGCACATTCACCCCTCCACTTT

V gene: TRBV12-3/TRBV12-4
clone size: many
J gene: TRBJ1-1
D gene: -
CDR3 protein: CASSLIRNTEAFF
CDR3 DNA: TGTGCCAGCAGCTTAATACGGAACACTGAAGCTTTCTTT

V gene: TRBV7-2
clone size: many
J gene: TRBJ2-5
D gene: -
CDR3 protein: CASSIGIRETQYF
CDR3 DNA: TGTGCCAGCAGCATCGGGATCCGAGAGACCCAGTACTTC

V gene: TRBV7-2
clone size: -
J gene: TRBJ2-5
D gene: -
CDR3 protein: CASSLGHRQETQYF
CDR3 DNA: TGTGCCAGCAGCTTAGGCCATAGGCAAGAGACCCAGTACTTC

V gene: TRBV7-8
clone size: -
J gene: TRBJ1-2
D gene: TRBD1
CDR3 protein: CASSLSRDSHYGYTF
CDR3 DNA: TGTGCCAGCAGCTTAAGCCGGGACAGCCACTATGGCTACACCTTC

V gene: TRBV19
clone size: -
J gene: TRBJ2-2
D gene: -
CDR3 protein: CASSSSGTLGSGELFF
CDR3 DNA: TGTGCCAGTAGTAGTAGTGGGACGCTGGGCTCCGGGGAGCTGTTTTTT

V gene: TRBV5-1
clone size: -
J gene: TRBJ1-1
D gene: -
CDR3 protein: CASSQEDMNTEAFF
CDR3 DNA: TGCGCCAGCAGCCAGGAGGATATGAACACTGAAGCTTTCTTT